The next 23 T cell receptor beta chains were all read from a single sample in a study of tumor and adjacent non-tumor tissue in lung cancer. The template was RNA from unsorted bulk tissue. A modified ARM-PCR protocol with three rounds of nested PCR amplified TCRbeta. MiXCR, run by TCRdb on the multiplex PCR reads, gives a single entry per CDR3 protein. The data contain 200,000 to 250,000 distinct CDR3 sequences, about 76% of them singletons. Material for sequencing was lung tumor tissue. The receptors derive from a man aged 60-69 years with non-small cell lung cancer.

This clonotype was seen more than once but under ten times. This may arise from a read error, as a much more abundant clone is one base away. The gene calls are TRBV29-1 and TRBJ1-5; D not resolved. In germline, CDR1 is SQVTM, CDR2 ANQGSEA. CDR3 size: 13 residues. CDR3 coding DNA: TGCAGCGTTGGCCTCGGACCTTTTCAGTCCCAGCATTTT. Protein sequence: CSVGLGPFQSQHF.

A few counts support this clonotype. The chain couples TRBV4-1 to TRBJ1-5; no firm D call. V gave up 5 bases and J gave up 2 bases, with 13 bases separating them. The length of the CDR3 is 15 residues. The germline V gene has CDR1 MGHRA and CDR2 YSYEKL. The CDR3 DNA sequence: TGCGCCAGCAGCTCTAGAGACGGAGGCAATCAGCCCCAGCATTTT. This sequence encodes CASSSRDGGNQPQHF.

Comment on this clonotype: In this CDR3 the conserved last residue, phenylalanine or tryptophan, is missing, so a read error is likely. The rearrangement uses TRBV10-1 and TRBJ2-1; 9 nucleotides agree with TRBD1. This CDR3 comprises 16 residues. The V segment lost 8 bases and the J segment 8 bases; nucleotides outside the gene matches: 16. In germline, CDR1 is WNHNN, CDR2 SYGVQD (reference sequence). The CDR3, as DNA: TGCGCCAGCGGGGCTTCGGGACAGGGAGAAGGCGATGAGCAGTTCTTA. It encodes CASGASGQGEGDEQFL.

This chain uses TRBV10-2 with TRBJ2-7, with TRBD1 matching over 7 bases. Germline CDR1 and CDR2: WSHSY and SAAADI. This CDR3 region has 13 residues. The J segment lost 4 bases and the V segment lost 6 bases, leaving 6 bases of the junction unmatched. In DNA form, the CDR3 reads TGCGCCAGCAGCGGACAGGCTAAGTACGAGCAGTACTTC. Translating gives CASSGQAKYEQYF.

The V gene is TRBV11-3, the J gene TRBJ2-5, with no clear D. Deletions cut 7 bases from V and 1 base from J, with 13 bases between. CDR1 and CDR2 from the germline V gene are SGHNT and YENEEA. This CDR3 is built from 14 residues. The CDR3 protein is CASNLHEVQETQYF. CDR3 DNA: TGTGCCAGCAACTTGCACGAGGTCCAAGAGACCCAGTACTTC.

Comment on this clonotype: A read error may produce the germline difference seen at one junction end. The chain combines TRBV5-6 with TRBJ2-2, with 12 bases aligning to TRBD2. Germline assignment: CDR1 SGHDT and CDR2 YYEEEE. The length of the CDR3 is 17 residues. CDR3 DNA: TGTGACAGCAGCTCCACTACGACTAGCGGGAGAACCGGGAAGCTGTCTTTT. It codes for CDSSSTTTSGRTGKLSF. Supplemented by reference TRBV5-6 and TRBJ2-2, the full variable domain reads DAGVTQSPTHLIKTRGQQVTLRCSPKSGHDTVSWYQQALGQGPQFIFQYYEEEERQRGNFPDRFSGHQFPNYSSELNVNALLLGDSALYLCDSSSTTTSGRTGKLSFGEGSRLTVL.

This clonotype has at least ten counts. V is TRBV5-6 and J is TRBJ1-1; D gene unclear. Germline-derived CDR1 and CDR2 are SGHDT and YYEEEE. The V gene lost 1 base and the J gene lost 0 bases, with 7 bases spanning the gap. This CDR3 is 14 amino acids long. The CDR3 nucleotides read TGTGCCAGCAGCTTGCCAACAGTGAACACTGAAGCTTTCTTT. Translated: CASSLPTVNTEAFF.

Concerning this clonotype: A much more abundant neighbour one base away suggests this may be a read error. This sequence joins TRBV6-5 and TRBJ1-3, with D perhaps matching TRBD1 (5 bases). This CDR3 is 15 amino acids long. The germline gives CDR1 MNHEY, CDR2 SVGAGI. DNA of the CDR3: TGTGCCCGCAGTTGGGGCCCCCCGGATAGAAACACCATATATTTT. The encoded protein is CARSWGPPDRNTIYF.

This clonotype has just one count. The CDR3 spells CASTRDGGVREQYF. The DNA of the CDR3 is TGTGCCAGCACCAGGGACGGAGGAGTGAGAGAGCAGTACTTC. The chain has TRBV6-5 and TRBJ2-7; D is tentatively TRBD1 or TRBD2 (5 bases each). V was clipped by 7 bases and J by 7 bases, with 20 bases between them. CDR3 length: 14 amino acids. Germline loops: CDR1 MNHEY, CDR2 SVGAGI.

As concerns this clonotype: Given a much more abundant clone one base away, this may be a read error. The gene calls are TRBV4-3 and TRBJ2-5; 7 positions agree with TRBD2. With 8 bases clipped from V and 3 bases from J, the junction kept 21 bases outside the gene matches. There are 18 residues in the CDR3. The germline CDR1 and CDR2 sequences are LGHNA and YSLEER. CDR3 in amino acids: CASPLSTRGEGREETQYF. In DNA, the CDR3 is TGCGCCAGCCCCCTATCGACAAGGGGCGAGGGGAGGGAAGAGACCCAGTACTTC.

The gene calls are TRBV4-2 and TRBJ2-6; the D gene is possibly TRBD2 (6 bases). This CDR3 is 17 amino acids long. V was clipped by 0 bases and J by 1 base, with 10 bases between them. From germline, CDR1 is LGHNA and CDR2 YNFKEQ. The CDR3 loop is CASSQETSRSGANVLTF. As DNA, the CDR3 is TGTGCCAGCAGCCAAGAAACTAGCAGGTCTGGGGCCAACGTCCTGACTTTC.

For this clonotype: A junction boundary mismatches the germline segment, possibly from a read error. The chain combines TRBV4-2 with TRBJ1-1, with D tentatively TRBD1 (6 bases). The CDR3 loop spans 17 amino acids. Germline loops: CDR1 LGHNA, CDR2 YNFKEQ. The CDR3 loop reads CASSPGAGGLMNTEALF. CDR3 coding DNA: TGTGCCAGCAGCCCAGGCGCTGGGGGGCTGATGAACACTGAAGCTTTATTT.

CDR3 nucleotides: TGTGCCAGTAGTATAGCGACAGGGTCCTACGAGCAGTACTTC. This sequence encodes CASSIATGSYEQYF. V gene TRBV19 combines with J gene TRBJ2-7, with TRBD1 matching over 7 bases. The V gene's germline CDR1 is LNHDA and CDR2 SQIVND (reference sequence). V shed 1 base, J shed 1 base, and the junction held 1 base outside the gene matches. The CDR3 totals 14 residues.

As to this clonotype: A much more abundant neighbour one base away suggests this may be a read error. CDR3 loop: CASILQTNQPQHF. CDR3 DNA: TGTGCCAGCATACTACAAACCAATCAGCCCCAGCATTTT. The chain recombines TRBV12-3 or TRBV12-4 with TRBJ1-5; D unclear. Trimming stripped 7 bases from V and 3 bases from J, with 10 bases between. The CDR3 has 13 residues.

About this clonotype itself: A read error may produce the germline difference seen at one junction end. J is TRBJ2-1 and V is TRBV20-1; D possibly corresponds to TRBD2 (7 bases). This CDR3 is built from 14 residues. Per germline, CDR1 DFQATT and CDR2 SNEGSKA (reference sequence). The CDR3: CSVQEYGGAPFGLF. Written as DNA, the CDR3 is TGCAGTGTCCAAGAGTATGGGGGGGCCCCTTTCGGCTTGTTC.

The V call is TRBV11-2, the J call TRBJ2-1, with TRBD1 as a possible D gene (5 bases). The CDR3 sequence is 15 residues long. Trimming stripped 8 bases from V and 0 bases from J, with 14 bases between. Germline values: CDR1 SGHAT, CDR2 FQNNGV. CDR3 in amino acids: CASDLQVSSYNEQFF. The DNA of the CDR3 is TGTGCCAGCGACTTACAGGTTTCCTCCTACAATGAGCAGTTCTTC.

As to this clonotype: This may come from a read error, since a much larger clone is one base off. The genes are TRBV29-1 and TRBJ2-5; no firm D call. Germline CDR1 and CDR2: SQVTM and ANQGSEA. The V and J ends lost 3 bases and 5 bases respectively, with 10 bases between them. The CDR3 spans 12 residues. CDR3 sequence reads: CSVEGDWETQYF. The DNA for the CDR3 is TGCAGCGTTGAGGGCGACTGGGAGACCCAGTACTTC.

The rearrangement joins TRBV20-1 to TRBJ1-1; D not resolved. V gave up 7 bases and J gave up 14 bases, with 23 bases separating them. The CDR3 sequence is 12 residues long. Looked up from germline, CDR1 is DFQATT and CDR2 is SNEGSKA (reference sequence). In DNA form, the CDR3 reads TGCAGTGTTCTGACGGACGGGTGGGAAACATTCTTT. It is translated as CSVLTDGWETFF.

Of note for this clonotype: One junction end does not reproduce the germline sequence, and a read error may be involved. The chain recombines TRBV20-1 with TRBJ2-1, with 13 positions matching TRBD2. Germline CDR1 reads DFQATT; CDR2 reads SNEGSKA (reference sequence). The CDR3 is 15 amino acids. DNA of the CDR3: TGCAGTGCTAGACCGGGACTAGCGGGGCTCAATGAGCAGCTGTTC. Residues: CSARPGLAGLNEQLF.

The genes are TRBV11-2 and TRBJ2-5; 8 bases are a match to TRBD1. The germline V gene encodes CDR1 SGHAT and CDR2 FQNNGV. CDR3 length: 13 amino acids. V lost 5 bases, J lost 6 bases, and 5 bases stayed unmatched. CDR3 sequence reads: CASSTDRVKTQYF. CDR3 DNA: TGTGCCAGCAGCACGGACAGGGTAAAGACCCAGTACTTC.

Turning to this clonotype: Sequence at one end of the junction differs from germline and may be a read error. The rearrangement uses TRBV11-2 and TRBJ1-5, with D maybe TRBD1 (6 bases). In germline, CDR1 is SGHAT, CDR2 FQNNGV. The CDR3 has 13 residues. CDR3 sequence reads: CDSNKYRDQPQHF. In DNA form, the CDR3 reads TGTGACAGCAACAAATACAGGGATCAGCCCCAGCATTTT.

The gene calls are TRBV20-1 and TRBJ2-5, with TRBD2 identical over 9 bases. CDR3 length: 15 residues. Looked up from germline, CDR1 is DFQATT and CDR2 is SNEGSKA (reference sequence). Trimming at V came to 4 bases and at J to 3 bases, leaving 9 bases not matched to a gene. CDR3 nucleotides: TGCAGTGCTACCATGATTAGCGGGAGCAAAGAGACCCAGTACTTC. Residues: CSATMISGSKETQYF.

Details on this clonotype: A much more abundant neighbour one base away suggests this may be a read error. The rearrangement links TRBV29-1 to TRBJ1-4, with 8 bases matching TRBD1. CDR3 length: 14 amino acids. Germline loops: CDR1 SQVTM, CDR2 ANQGSEA. The CDR3, as DNA: TGCAGCGTTGAGGGGACAGGTACTAGTGAAAAACTGTTTTTT. Its protein product is CSVEGTGTSEKLFF.